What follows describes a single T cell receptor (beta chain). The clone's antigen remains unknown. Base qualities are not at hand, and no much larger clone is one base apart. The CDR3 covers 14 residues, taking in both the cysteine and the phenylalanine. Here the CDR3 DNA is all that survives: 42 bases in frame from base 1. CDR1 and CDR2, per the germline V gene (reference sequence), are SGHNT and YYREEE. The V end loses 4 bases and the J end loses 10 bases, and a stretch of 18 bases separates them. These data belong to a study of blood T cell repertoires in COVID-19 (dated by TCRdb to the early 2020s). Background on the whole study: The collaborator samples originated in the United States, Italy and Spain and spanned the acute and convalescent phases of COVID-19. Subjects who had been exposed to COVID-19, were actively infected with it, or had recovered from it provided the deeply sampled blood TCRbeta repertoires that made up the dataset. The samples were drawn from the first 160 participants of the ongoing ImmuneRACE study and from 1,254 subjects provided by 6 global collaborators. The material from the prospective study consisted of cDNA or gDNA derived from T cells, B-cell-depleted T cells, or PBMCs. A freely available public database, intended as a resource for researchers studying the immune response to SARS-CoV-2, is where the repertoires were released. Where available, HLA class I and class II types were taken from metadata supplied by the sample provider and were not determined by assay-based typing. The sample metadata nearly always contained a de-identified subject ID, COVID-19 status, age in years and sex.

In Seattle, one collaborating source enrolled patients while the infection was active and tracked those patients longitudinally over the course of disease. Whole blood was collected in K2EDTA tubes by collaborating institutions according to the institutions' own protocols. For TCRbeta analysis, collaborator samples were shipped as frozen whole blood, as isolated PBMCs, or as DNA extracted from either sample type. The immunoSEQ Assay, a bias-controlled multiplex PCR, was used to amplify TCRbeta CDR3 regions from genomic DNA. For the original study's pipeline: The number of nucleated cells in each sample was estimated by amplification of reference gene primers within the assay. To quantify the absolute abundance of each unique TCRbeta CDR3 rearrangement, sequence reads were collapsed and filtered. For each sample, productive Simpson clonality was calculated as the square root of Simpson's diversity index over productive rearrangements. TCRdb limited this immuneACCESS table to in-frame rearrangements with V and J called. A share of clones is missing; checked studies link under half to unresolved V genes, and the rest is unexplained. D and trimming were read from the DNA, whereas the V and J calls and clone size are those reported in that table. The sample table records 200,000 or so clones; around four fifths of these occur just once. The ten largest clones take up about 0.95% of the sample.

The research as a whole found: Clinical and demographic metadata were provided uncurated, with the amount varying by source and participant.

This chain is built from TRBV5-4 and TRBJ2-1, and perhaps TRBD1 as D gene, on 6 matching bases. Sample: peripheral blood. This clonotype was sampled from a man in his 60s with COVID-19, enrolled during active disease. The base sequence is TGTGCCAGCAGCCCCAGGGGCTTGGGGACCGAGCAGTTCTTC. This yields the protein CASSPRGLGTEQFF.